One sample yielded the 21 T cell receptor beta chains listed below, sequenced in a study of shared clonotypes between healthy human individuals. Method: immunoSEQ multiplex PCR; TCRdb's copy keeps in-frame clones and lacks some. The table has about 2,100,000 clones, 93% seen once. Selected positively for CCR7 and CD45RO-negative, naive CD8 cells excluded terminally differentiated effector memory CD45RA+ cells. The sequencing input was naive CD8+ T cells from PBMCs. Receptor source: a man younger than 30 in good health. Some clones in this sample may be carry-over from other donors' samples.

The V gene is TRBV13, the J gene TRBJ1-2; no clear D. CDR3 length: 15 residues. Germline V gene lookup returns CDR1 PRHDT and CDR2 FYEKMQ (reference sequence). Trimming removed 5 bases at V and 4 bases at J, with 17 bases between. The CDR3 DNA sequence: TGTGCCAGCAGCGCCCGAGTAGCAAACCGCTATGGCTACACCTTC. Translated, it gives CASSARVANRYGYTF.

This clone was detected a few times. J is TRBJ1-1 and V is TRBV14; D gene unclear. This CDR3 has 13 amino acids. The ends were cut back, 4 bases at V and 4 bases at J, with 10 bases in the middle. Per the germline V gene, CDR1 is SGHDN and CDR2 is FVKESK. The CDR3 nucleotides read TGTGCCAGCAGCCCGTTTGACGTCACTGAAGCTTTCTTT. It yields the protein CASSPFDVTEAFF.

This clone appeared a few times. The rearrangement links TRBV19 to TRBJ1-1; D ambiguous. The CDR3 consists of 14 residues. Trimming pared 5 bases from V and 0 bases from J, leaving 10 bases between. Germline values: CDR1 LNHDA, CDR2 SQIVND (reference sequence). The CDR3 region is CASSLKGLNTEAFF. The CDR3 DNA reads TGTGCCAGTAGTTTGAAGGGTTTGAACACTGAAGCTTTCTTT.

This chain connects TRBV5-6 to TRBJ2-5; a possible D gene is TRBD2 (6 bases). The J call may be incorrect, as the DNA end agrees better with TRBJ2-7. Per germline, CDR1 SGHDT and CDR2 YYEEEE. This CDR3 region has 14 residues. The CDR3 sequence is CASSLSLAFYEQYF. The CDR3 DNA sequence: TGTGCCAGCAGCTTGAGTCTAGCGTTTTACGAGCAGTACTTC.

The chain combines TRBV6-5 with TRBJ1-5; possible D gene TRBD1, 5 bases. The CDR3 extends over 15 amino acids. Germline V CDR1 and CDR2: MNHEY, SVGAGI. Trimming removed 2 bases from V and 7 bases from J, with 15 bases in between. The DNA of the CDR3 is TGTGCCAGCAGTTACACCCCACGGGGGGGGCAGCCCCAGCATTTT. Protein product: CASSYTPRGGQPQHF.

The chain combines TRBV5-4 with TRBJ2-3, with D perhaps assigned TRBD1 or TRBD2 (6 bases each). CDR3 length equals 16 residues. Trimming removed 4 bases at V and 1 base at J, with 16 bases between. Looked up from germline, CDR1 is SGHNT and CDR2 is YYREEE (reference sequence). CDR3 nucleotide sequence: TGTGCCAGCAGCCCTAGAGGGGGAGGTGGCACAGATACGCAGTATTTT. Its translation is CASSPRGGGGTDTQYF.

This chain joins TRBV9 and TRBJ2-1; the D gene is possibly TRBD2 (5 bases). Trimming took 1 base from V and 7 from J, leaving 9 bases between them. Germline V gene lookup returns CDR1 SGDLS and CDR2 YYNGEE. The CDR3 has 13 amino acids. As DNA, the CDR3 is TGTGCCAGCAGCGTACTGAGGGCTAATGAGCAGTTCTTC. Its translation: CASSVLRANEQFF.

Turning to this clone: Within the sample, other DNA sequences also encode this same CDR3. The chain joins TRBV7-2 to TRBJ2-7; D may be TRBD2 (5 bases). This CDR3 spans 14 amino acids. Trimming shortened V by 1 base and J by 1 base, and 8 bases separated the two germline ends. Germline loops: CDR1 SGHTA, CDR2 FQGNSA. CDR3 DNA: TGTGCCAGCAGCTTAGTTGGGAGTTCCTACGAGCAGTACTTC. Translating gives CASSLVGSSYEQYF. Combining the CDR3 with reference TRBV7-2 and TRBJ2-7 gives the whole variable domain GAGVSQSPSNKVTEKGKDVELRCDPISGHTALYWYRQSLGQGLEFLIYFQGNSAPDKSGLPSDRFSAERTGGSVSTLTIQRTQQEDSAVYLCASSLVGSSYEQYFGPGTRLTVT.

As DNA, the CDR3 is TGTGCCAGCAGCCCCACCGGGACTAGCAGCTCCTACGAGCAGTACTTC. It translates to CASSPTGTSSSYEQYF. The chain recombines TRBV9 with TRBJ2-7; TRBD2 agrees at 9 bases. The CDR3 extends over 16 amino acids. Losses at the gene ends were 4 bases for V and 0 bases for J; bases not matched to a gene: 8. The germline CDR1 and CDR2 sequences are SGDLS and YYNGEE.

The chain carries TRBV27 and TRBJ2-1; 12 bases are a match to TRBD2. The CDR3 is made up of 13 amino acids. Losses at the gene ends were 8 bases for V and 7 bases for J; bases not matched to a gene: 3. In germline, CDR1 is MNHEY, CDR2 SMNVEV (reference sequence). As DNA, the CDR3 is TGTGCCAGCCTAGCGGGAGGGGAGAATGAGCAGTTCTTC. The encoded protein is CASLAGGENEQFF.

A word on this clone: Other DNA sequences within the sample encode an identical CDR3. This chain uses TRBV27 with TRBJ2-3, with 10 positions matching TRBD1. This CDR3 spans 16 amino acids. V dropped 2 bases and J dropped 0; count of bases not matched to a gene: 2. Germline V lookup: CDR1 MNHEY, CDR2 SMNVEV (reference sequence). CDR3 nucleotide sequence: TGTGCCAGCAGTTTACTGGGACAGGGGAGCACAGATACGCAGTATTTT. This codes for CASSLLGQGSTDTQYF.

This chain joins TRBV11-2 and TRBJ2-5; 9 bases align to TRBD2. The V gene's germline CDR1 is SGHAT and CDR2 FQNNGV. The CDR3 is 16 residues long. The trim removed 1 base at V and 1 base at J, leaving 4 bases unmatched. The CDR3 sequence is CASSLVASGAQETQYF. The CDR3 DNA reads as TGTGCCAGCAGCTTAGTCGCTAGCGGGGCCCAAGAGACCCAGTACTTC.

The V call is TRBV28, the J call TRBJ2-1; 9 nucleotides line up with TRBD2. Germline V lookup: CDR1 MDHEN, CDR2 SYDVKM. The length of the CDR3 is 11 residues. With 11 bases clipped from V and 10 bases from J, the junction kept 6 bases outside the gene matches. The CDR3 sequence: CAVTSGGEQFF. DNA for the CDR3: TGTGCCGTAACCAGCGGGGGGGAGCAGTTCTTC.

J is TRBJ2-7 and V is TRBV6-1; D is perhaps TRBD1 (6 bases). The CDR3 length is 14 residues. Looked up from germline, CDR1 is MNHNS and CDR2 is SASEGT. The V and J ends lost 6 bases and 5 bases respectively, with 17 bases between them. CDR3 coding DNA: TGTGCCAGCAGCGACACAGGGTCCGTCCACGAGCAGTACTTC. Protein product: CASSDTGSVHEQYF.

The V gene is TRBV27, the J gene TRBJ1-1; D possibly corresponds to TRBD1 (6 bases). This CDR3 contains 14 residues. Germline CDR1 reads MNHEY; CDR2 reads SMNVEV (reference sequence). V was trimmed by 5 bases and J by 4 bases, leaving 14 bases between them. The CDR3 spells CASSHRVRGTEAFF. The CDR3 DNA is TGTGCCAGCAGTCACAGGGTGAGGGGCACTGAAGCTTTCTTT.

This clone was observed a handful of times. V gene TRBV27 combines with J gene TRBJ1-2; D is undetermined. CDR1 MNHEY and CDR2 SMNVEV come from the germline V gene (reference sequence). Deletions cut 0 bases from V and 4 bases from J, with 12 bases between. The CDR3 is 15 amino acids. The CDR3, as DNA: TGTGCCAGCAGTTTATCCCCCTCGTCCGGCTATGGCTACACCTTC. Its protein is CASSLSPSSGYGYTF.

The chain uses TRBV6-1 and TRBJ2-6; D not certain. This CDR3 contains 14 residues. V shed 2 bases and J shed 4 bases, with 6 bases lying between them. Germline-derived CDR1 and CDR2 are MNHNS and SASEGT. The CDR3 region is CASSELIGANVLTF. The CDR3 nucleotides read TGTGCCAGCAGTGAACTTATAGGGGCCAACGTCCTGACTTTC.

V usage is TRBV19 and J usage is TRBJ2-3; D gene uncertain. V was trimmed by 3 bases and J by 6 bases, leaving 13 bases between them. This CDR3 spans 14 amino acids. Germline CDR1 is LNHDA and CDR2 is SQIVND (reference sequence). The CDR3 reads CASSIWSMYDTQYF. CDR3 DNA sequence: TGTGCCAGTAGTATCTGGTCCATGTACGATACGCAGTATTTT.

This rearrangement joins TRBV7-2 to TRBJ1-1; TRBD1 matches at 8 bases. Germline values: CDR1 SGHTA, CDR2 FQGNSA. J gave up 5 bases and V 8 bases, and 13 bases lay outside the gene matches. The CDR3 covers 15 residues. The CDR3 bases are TGTGCCAGCGCAAAATATCTAGACAGGGGAACTGAAGCTTTCTTT. The encoded protein is CASAKYLDRGTEAFF.

This chain links TRBV4-3 with TRBJ2-2; weak D call: TRBD2 (6 bases). The CDR3 is made up of 18 amino acids. The V end was cut by 0 bases, the J end by 2 bases, with 16 bases between. Germline CDR1 LGHNA, CDR2 YSLEER. CDR3: CASSQEHIGLINTGELFF. The CDR3 DNA follows: TGCGCCAGCAGCCAAGAGCACATCGGACTAATCAACACCGGGGAGCTGTTTTTT.

The CDR3 reads CAISENRGTGELFF. The CDR3 region has the DNA TGTGCCATCAGTGAGAACCGGGGCACCGGGGAGCTGTTTTTT. V usage is TRBV10-3 and J usage is TRBJ2-2, with a tentative D call TRBD2 (5 bases). V gave up 2 bases and J gave up 4 bases, with 8 bases separating them. This CDR3 region has 14 residues. Germline-derived CDR1 and CDR2 are ENHRY and SYGVKD.